Listed here are 23 T cell receptor beta chains from one sample, sequenced in a study of cytomegalovirus exposure and HLA in healthy donors. PCR used 60 Vbeta primers and 13 Jbeta primers. Profiled with immunoSEQ multiplex PCR; TCRdb holds only in-frame clones, not every one. The sample consists of approximately 160,000 clones, approximately 84% of them appearing once. The sequenced sample consisted of PBMCs. These receptors all come from a woman in her 50s in good health and CMV-seropositive.

V and J are TRBV6-1 and TRBJ2-1; D might be TRBD2 (5 bases). The CDR3 length is 13 residues. The germline V gene encodes CDR1 MNHNS and CDR2 SASEGT. Trimming left V 5 bases short and J 5 bases short, with 10 bases between. DNA for the CDR3: TGTGCCAGCAGTAAGGAGAGGGACAATGAGCAGTTCTTC. Amino acids: CASSKERDNEQFF.

This clone was recorded only once. The identical CDR3 is also encoded by other nucleotide sequences in the sample. The genes are TRBV11-2 and TRBJ1-1; D uncertain. Deletions cut 0 bases from V and 14 bases from J, with 13 bases between. The CDR3 has 12 amino acids. Germline lookup yields CDR1 SGHAT and CDR2 FQNNGV. The CDR3 sequence: CASSLETSQAFF. The DNA of the CDR3 is TGTGCCAGCAGCTTAGAGACATCGCAGGCCTTCTTT.

CDR3 region: CASSRGGGAMNTGELFF. CDR3 bases: TGCGCCAGCAGCCGGGGCGGGGGGGCAATGAACACCGGGGAGCTGTTTTTT. The chain joins TRBV5-1 to TRBJ2-2; 9 bases fit TRBD2. The CDR3 is made up of 17 amino acids. In germline, CDR1 is SGHRS, CDR2 YFSETQ. V lost 4 bases to trimming and J lost 1 base; unmatched junction nucleotides: 8.

The V and J genes are TRBV7-2 and TRBJ1-1; TRBD1 might be the D (6 bases). V was shortened by 2 bases and J by 8 bases, with 15 bases between the two germline ends. The CDR3 totals 14 residues. Looked up from germline, CDR1 is SGHTA and CDR2 is FQGNSA. CDR3 coding DNA: TGTGCCAGCAGCTTAAGTATGCGTCAGGGGGAAGCTTTCTTT. Translated: CASSLSMRQGEAFF.

This chain uses TRBV16 with TRBJ2-7; TRBD1 might be the D (6 bases). Germline CDR1 KGHSY, CDR2 FQNENV. The length of the CDR3 is 16 residues. V lost 2 bases, J lost 2 bases, and 16 bases lay in between. In nucleotides, the CDR3 is TGTGCCAGCAGCCAAGGCGCTCGGACAGCCCCCTACGAGCAGTACTTC. Protein: CASSQGARTAPYEQYF.

J is TRBJ2-5 and V is TRBV28; 7 bases are a match to TRBD1. The DNA end is a closer match to TRBJ2-7, so the J assignment may be wrong. This CDR3 spans 13 amino acids. Looked up from germline, CDR1 is MDHEN and CDR2 is SYDVKM. The CDR3 nucleotides read TGTGCCAGCAGCGGGACAGTATCCTACGAGCAGTACTTC. It codes for CASSGTVSYEQYF.

The chain carries TRBV6-6 and TRBJ1-5, with D unresolved. Germline CDR1 is MNHNY and CDR2 is SVGAGI (reference sequence). Trimming took 0 bases from V and 5 from J, leaving 8 bases between them. This CDR3 has 14 amino acids. The CDR3 DNA follows: TGTGCCAGCAGTTACTCGTCAGATTATCAGCCCCAGCATTTT. Translation gives CASSYSSDYQPQHF.

CDR3 residues: CASAGTGLETQYF. In DNA, the CDR3 is TGTGCCAGTGCCGGGACAGGGTTAGAGACCCAGTACTTC. The J gene is TRBJ2-5, the V gene TRBV19; TRBD1 matches at 9 bases. The germline gives CDR1 LNHDA, CDR2 SQIVND (reference sequence). With 8 bases clipped from V and 4 bases from J, the junction kept 5 bases outside the gene matches. This CDR3 contains 13 residues.

The rearrangement uses TRBV5-4 and TRBJ2-3; 9 nucleotides agree with TRBD2. Germline CDR1 is SGHNT and CDR2 is YYREEE (reference sequence). The CDR3 length is 15 residues. After removal of 5 bases from V and 6 bases from J, the junction contained 10 bases not matched to a gene. The CDR3 DNA reads as TGTGCCAGCAGGGCGGGGGGGGCCCGGTCGGATACGCAGTATTTT. Amino acids: CASRAGGARSDTQYF.

This clone appeared a single time. V usage is TRBV9 and J usage is TRBJ2-3, with 8 bases that match TRBD2. CDR3 length: 12 residues. The V and J ends lost 2 bases and 10 bases, in that order; junction bases with no gene match: 3. CDR1 is SGDLS, CDR2 YYNGEE, per germline. As DNA, the CDR3 is TGTGCCAGCAGCGTCGGGAGGGGGGCGCAGTATTTT. It specifies CASSVGRGAQYF. The variable domain in full, with the rest retrieved from reference TRBV9 and TRBJ2-3, is DSGVTQTPKHLITATGQRVTLRCSPRSGDLSVYWYQQSLDQGLQFLIQYYNGEERAKGNILERFSAQQFPDLHSELNLSSLELGDSALYFCASSVGRGAQYFGPGTRLTVL.

The chain combines TRBV11-2 with TRBJ1-1; 8 nucleotides align to TRBD1. The junction had 11 bases not matched to a gene; V was cut back by 6 bases and J by 5 bases. The germline V gene has CDR1 SGHAT and CDR2 FQNNGV. This CDR3 is 15 amino acids long. For the CDR3, the DNA is TGTGCCAGCAGTCTTGGGACAGGCCAAAGGACTGAAGCTTTCTTT. Translated: CASSLGTGQRTEAFF.

The rearrangement uses TRBV30 and TRBJ2-5, with D unresolved. Matching the DNA end better, TRBJ2-7 makes the J call doubtful. The CDR3 has 13 amino acids. The germline gives CDR1 GTSNPN, CDR2 SVGIG (reference sequence). Here the CDR3 DNA reads TGTGCCTGGAGTGTACAACAGTGGGCCGAGCAGTACTTC. This translates into CAWSVQQWAEQYF.

In the case of this clone: The junction does not match germline at one end; this may be a read error. The chain combines TRBV6-1 with TRBJ1-2, with TRBD1 as a possible D gene (5 bases). CDR3 length: 13 residues. Germline lookup yields CDR1 MNHNS and CDR2 SASEGT. This chain's CDR3 is CASSEARDYGCTF. The CDR3 coding sequence is TGTGCCAGCAGTGAAGCCCGGGACTATGGCTGCACCTTC.

The genes are TRBV9 and TRBJ2-2; TRBD2 might be the D (6 bases). Trimming stripped 4 bases from V and 0 bases from J, with 22 bases between. This CDR3 is 19 amino acids long. Germline loops: CDR1 SGDLS, CDR2 YYNGEE. CDR3 sequence: CASSPKLAPGLANTGELFF. The CDR3, as DNA: TGTGCCAGCAGCCCGAAACTAGCACCGGGGTTGGCGAACACCGGGGAGCTGTTTTTT. Full variable domain (rest looked up from reference TRBV9 and TRBJ2-2): DSGVTQTPKHLITATGQRVTLRCSPRSGDLSVYWYQQSLDQGLQFLIQYYNGEERAKGNILERFSAQQFPDLHSELNLSSLELGDSALYFCASSPKLAPGLANTGELFFGEGSRLTVL.

The chain employs TRBV9 and TRBJ1-6, with 7 bases lining up with TRBD1. Germline V gene sequence: CDR1 SGDLS, CDR2 YYNGEE. The CDR3 sequence is 13 residues long. V was clipped by 5 bases and J by 8 bases; unmatched bases: 4. The CDR3 region is CASSLQGDSPLHF. DNA for the CDR3: TGTGCCAGCAGTTTGCAGGGGGATTCACCCCTCCACTTT.

The gene calls are TRBV7-8 and TRBJ1-1, with D perhaps matching TRBD1 (5 bases). The CDR3 covers 13 residues. The germline CDR1 and CDR2 sequences are SGHVS and FQNEAQ. V was trimmed by 5 bases and J by 1 base, leaving 8 bases between them. CDR3 residues: CASSPGQNTEAFF. Written as DNA, the CDR3 is TGTGCCAGCAGCCCAGGACAGAACACTGAAGCTTTCTTT.

This rearrangement joins TRBV11-2 to TRBJ2-3; 14 positions agree with TRBD2. This CDR3 region has 17 residues. V shed 5 bases, J shed 5 bases, and the junction held 9 bases outside the gene matches. The V gene's germline CDR1 is SGHAT and CDR2 FQNNGV. DNA for the CDR3: TGTGCCAGCAGCACCGACGGGACTAGCGGGGGAAAAGATACGCAGTATTTT. Protein sequence: CASSTDGTSGGKDTQYF.

This chain uses TRBV6-1 with TRBJ2-6; tentative D call: TRBD1 (5 bases). Trimming cost V 2 bases and J 0 bases, with 8 bases left between them. The CDR3 sequence is 16 residues long. Germline V lookup: CDR1 MNHNS, CDR2 SASEGT. The CDR3 sequence is CASSEFTGSGANVLTF. In DNA form, the CDR3 reads TGTGCCAGCAGTGAATTCACAGGCTCTGGGGCCAACGTCCTGACTTTC.

The CDR3 nucleotides are TGTGCTAGTGGTTTGGGGAGGTTTTCTGGGAGCAATCAGCCCCAGCATTTT. It codes for CASGLGRFSGSNQPQHF. The genes are TRBV12-5 and TRBJ1-5; D unclear. The CDR3 covers 17 residues. Trimming took off 1 base at V and 1 base at J, with 14 bases between the two ends. Germline CDR1 and CDR2: LGHNT and FRNRAP.

V usage is TRBV9 and J usage is TRBJ2-2; 9 nucleotides agree with TRBD1. Germline lookup yields CDR1 SGDLS and CDR2 YYNGEE. The V segment lost 4 bases and the J segment 5 bases; nucleotides outside the gene matches: 9. The CDR3 loop spans 16 amino acids. In nucleotides, the CDR3 is TGTGCCAGCAGCCCGGTCGCTGGGACAGGGACCGGGGAGCTGTTTTTT. It codes for CASSPVAGTGTGELFF.

The chain has TRBV15 and TRBJ1-2; 7 nucleotides agree with TRBD1. The CDR3 is 15 residues long. CDR1 is LNHNV, CDR2 YYDKDF, per germline (reference sequence). V gave up 4 bases and J gave up 0 bases; unmatched junction bases: 5. Here the CDR3 DNA reads TGTGCCACCAGCAAACAGGGGAGAGCTAACTATGGCTACACCTTC. Protein sequence: CATSKQGRANYGYTF. The whole variable domain, filled in from reference TRBV15 and TRBJ1-2, reads DAMVIQNPRYQVTQFGKPVTLSCSQTLNHNVMYWYQQKSSQAPKLLFHYYDKDFNNEADTPDNFQSRRPNTSFCFLDIRSPGLGDTAMYLCATSKQGRANYGYTFGSGTRLTVV.

The chain has TRBV7-3 and TRBJ2-5; 9 bases are shared with TRBD1. The CDR3 has 14 amino acids. J gave up 2 bases and V 5 bases, and 3 bases lay outside the gene matches. Germline CDR1 and CDR2: SGHTA and FQGTGA. The CDR3 here is CASSATGGQETQYF. The CDR3 DNA is TGTGCCAGCAGCGCGACAGGGGGACAAGAGACCCAGTACTTC.

The chain employs TRBV29-1 and TRBJ1-1; 8 bases map to TRBD1. CDR3 length: 12 amino acids. Trimming took 7 bases from V and 5 from J; bases not matched to a gene: 6. Germline CDR1 reads SQVTM; CDR2 reads ANQGSEA. The CDR3 sequence is CSGQGRLTEAFF. In nucleotides, the CDR3 is TGCAGCGGACAGGGGAGGTTAACTGAAGCTTTCTTT.